This record concerns one T cell receptor beta chain sequence. Assembly of TCR beta libraries relied on iRepertoire HTBI primers together with Arm-PCR of CDR3 regions. TCRdb recomputed calls from the multiplex PCR reads with MiXCR, one row per CDR3 protein. The sample records about 370,000 distinct CDR3 sequences, 15% to 19% being singletons. Trimming removed 5 bases at V and 2 bases at J, with 4 bases between. This CDR3 is 12 amino acids long. Germline values: CDR1 SQVTM, CDR2 ANQGSEA. This sample stems from a study of regulatory T cells in long-lasting Graves disease. This sample's time point: newly diagnosed GD, antithyroid drugs for less than 3 months. The TCR library used RNA extracted from PBMCs.

The TCR sequence derives from a female donor with Graves disease. The material was peripheral blood mononuclear cells (PBMCs), obtained at new diagnosis, from a patient treated with antithyroid drugs. This chain links TRBV29-1 with TRBJ2-6; no clear D. DNA for the CDR3: TGCAGCGTTAATACTGGGGCCAACGTCCTGACTTTC. Translating it yields CSVNTGANVLTF. The whole variable domain, remainder taken from reference TRBV29-1 and TRBJ2-6, is SAVISQKPSRDICQRGTSLTIQCQVDSQVTMMFWYRQQPGQSLTLIATANQGSEATYESGFVIDKFPISRPNLTFSTLTVSNMSPEDSSIYLCSVNTGANVLTFGAGSRLTVL.